This TCR beta chain was recorded in a study of T-cell memory formation after mild COVID-19 (dated by TCRdb to the early 2020s). In terms of the full investigation: Most TCR sequence clusters were specific to one of the two donors. The cohort was made up of two young adult volunteers, one female and one male, who were previously healthy. Longitudinal TCRalpha and TCRbeta repertoire sequencing tracked T-cell clones expanding and contracting after mild COVID-19 in two donors. Study-wide conclusions, independent of this receptor: Contracting CD4+ clones were located mainly in the CM and EM memory subsets, whereas CD8+ clones were found to be enriched in EMRA. Some responding clones were detected in pre-infection memory, which suggested that pre-existing cross-reactive memory T cells had joined the SARS-CoV-2 response. The second-wave clones that peaked on day 37 were not confirmed to be SARS-CoV-2 specific. The study covered only a couple of mild cases, and larger cohorts including severe cases with pre-infection samples were considered necessary. Clones contracting from day 15 to 85 had balanced CD4/CD8 phenotypes, while a second wave expanding from day 15 to 37 was biased towards CD4+.

In regard to this clonotype: Its antigen remains unidentified. Nothing much larger sits one base from this clone, and base qualities are not available.

The germline V gene encodes CDR1 KGHDR and CDR2 SFDVKD. Ends trimmed: V by 3 bases, J by 9 bases; bases unmatched to a gene: 14. The cysteine opens and the phenylalanine closes a CDR3 of 17 amino acids. Kept here is only the CDR3 DNA, which spans 51 bases and is read in frame from base 1. PBMCs were isolated by Ficoll-Paque density gradient centrifugation. Sequenced using an Illumina NovaSeq 6000. cDNA libraries for TCRalpha and TCRbeta were prepared by 5'RACE using constant-segment primers, with sample barcodes and unique molecular identifiers added. Trizol reagent was used to extract RNA from every sample. Amplification of the libraries took two PCR steps, and the second step added a second sample barcode plus Illumina TruSeq adapters. The libraries were sequenced on an Illumina NovaSeq using 2 x 150 bp paired-end reads. Processing in the source paper ran as follows. Reads were demultiplexed and collapsed into UMI-guided consensus sequences with migec v1.2.7. Using mixcr v2.1.11, UMI consensuses were aligned to TRA and TRB V and J templates and then assembled into clonotypes. Expanded or contracted clonotypes were those called significant by both edgeR and NoisET, with noise models trained on biological replicates. For edgeR calls, a false discovery rate-adjusted p below 0.01 and a log2 fold-change threshold of 1 were applied. As an exploratory analysis of dynamics, PCA with hierarchical clustering was applied to max-normalized trajectories of the 1000 most abundant clonotypes. Separately sequenced CD4+ and CD8+ repertoires were used to assign the CD4 or CD8 phenotype of responding clones. The raw public data were reprocessed by TCRdb itself: fastp quality trimming at Q25, MiXCR clonotype calling, in-frame beta chains only. For every CDR3 protein sequence, its rows merge into one entry that carries the most common genes and DNA. For this entry, the V and J calls and clone size follow TCRdb and not the study's own pipeline. A total of hundreds of thousands of distinct CDR3 sequences appear in this sample, 20% to 25% of them only once. The ten most abundant clones make up around 7.7% of the sample.

This TCR derives from an adult woman who had mild COVID-19 (a few samples of this study predate the infection). The sample titles of this study are shuffled in the database, so cell type and time point are left out; the donor was told from shared clones. Sequencing was done on a sample of PBMCs or a T cell subset sorted from them (not recorded which). The chain is assembled from TRBV24-1 and TRBJ2-1; the central 9 bases match TRBD2. DNA sequence: TGTGCCACCAGTGATAGCCGACTAGCGGTATACATGGGTGAGCAGTTCTTC. This codes for CATSDSRLAVYMGEQFF.